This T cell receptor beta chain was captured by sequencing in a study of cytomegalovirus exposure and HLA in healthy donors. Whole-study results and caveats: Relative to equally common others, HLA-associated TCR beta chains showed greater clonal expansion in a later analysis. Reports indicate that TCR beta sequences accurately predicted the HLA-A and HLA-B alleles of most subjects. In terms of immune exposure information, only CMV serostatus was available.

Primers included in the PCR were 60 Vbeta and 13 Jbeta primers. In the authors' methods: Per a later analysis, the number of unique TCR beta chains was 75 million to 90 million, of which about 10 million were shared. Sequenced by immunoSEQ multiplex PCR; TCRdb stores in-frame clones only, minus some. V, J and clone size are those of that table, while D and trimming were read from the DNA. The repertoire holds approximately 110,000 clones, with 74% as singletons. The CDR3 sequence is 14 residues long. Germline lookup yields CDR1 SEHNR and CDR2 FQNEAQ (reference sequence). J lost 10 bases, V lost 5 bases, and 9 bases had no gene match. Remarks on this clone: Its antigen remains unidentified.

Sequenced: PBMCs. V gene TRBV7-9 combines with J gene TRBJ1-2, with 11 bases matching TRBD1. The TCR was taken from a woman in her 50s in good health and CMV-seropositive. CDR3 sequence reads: CASSLGGTGGDYTF. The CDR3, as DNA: TGTGCCAGCAGCCTAGGTGGGACAGGGGGTGACTACACCTTC.